This T cell receptor (beta chain) emerged from a study of identical twins (dated by TCRdb to about 2016). With respect to the entire study: The study deep-sequenced TCR alpha and beta repertoires from monozygotic twins, unrelated adults of various ages and cord blood to test whether fetal clonotypes persist. To rule out contamination, replicate twin experiments were performed at different times with different library preparation protocols. What the research found in general, with its limitations: Because the same donors could not be followed over many years, the conclusions relied on cross-sectional statistical analysis. Fewer insertions were carried by abundant cord blood beta clonotypes, a similar but weaker trend appeared in young adult naive repertoires, and no such trend appeared in memory repertoires. Excess twin sharing in beta out-of-frame sequences was weaker because fewer shared sequences lowered the signal-to-noise ratio. Out-of-frame TCR alpha sequences shared between twins showed an excess of low generation-probability sequences compared with coincidental sharing between unrelated individuals. In monozygotic twins, out-of-frame TCR alpha sharing was systematically underestimated by recombination models, although the models agreed with sharing between unrelated individuals. Invariant T cells such as MAIT and iNKT could partly confound zero-insertion analyses, though diverse VJ usage argued against this for most clonotypes.

All donors were healthy Caucasians. The study also sequenced three unrelated non-twin adults: a male aged 18 to 30, a male aged 50 to 59 and a female aged 50 to 59. Miltenyi CD45RO+ enrichment and human naive T-cell isolation kits were used to isolate memory (CD45RO+) and naive T cells from PBMC. As concerns this clonotype: Its antigen specificity is not known. The input lacks base qualities; no much larger clone sits a single base away.

Receptor libraries were prepared by 5' RACE. Sequencing instrument: Illumina HiSeq 2000. A universal primer binding site was introduced by template switching, and a unique molecular identifier was present in the final cDNA, enabling accurate counting of TCR cDNA molecules. Specific primers in the conserved constant-segment region were used to synthesize first-strand cDNA for the TCR alpha and beta chains. To control for contamination, every cDNA library carried two barcodes: a SMART-Mk sample barcode plus Illumina barcodes. Two successive PCR steps introduced TruSeq adapter sequences along with Illumina sample barcodes. The Illumina HiSeq platform was used with custom primers to sequence TCR alpha and beta cDNA libraries. The authors processed their data as follows. MiGEC was used to process raw reads and extract unique molecular identifiers, and MiXCR was used to find CDR3 positions. For each individual, recombination models were inferred using an EM algorithm with the repgenHMM and IGoR tools. The tcR package in R was used for shared clonotype analysis, with sharing normalized by the product of cloneset sizes. Out-of-frame nonproductive sequences were analyzed to study raw recombination free of thymic and clonal selection effects. The public reads were reanalyzed by TCRdb: fastp trimming at Q25, MiXCR alignment, in-frame beta chains only. Here each entry gathers all rows of one CDR3 protein and keeps the most common genes and DNA. TCRdb's processing, not the authors' own work, is the source of the V and J calls. The sample table holds about 690,000 distinct CDR3 sequences, of which around 6% were seen once. Approximately 1.6% of the sample lies in the top ten.

From the cysteine through the phenylalanine, the CDR3 covers 15 amino acids. The kept DNA is CDR3 alone, 45 bases in frame from the first base. Taken from the germline V gene, the CDR1 and CDR2 loops are SQVTM and ANQGSEA. V is trimmed back by 4 bases and J by 1 base, and the junction contains 6 bases that no gene match accounts for. Sequencing used naive T cells sorted from blood. Reading the label with the study, this specimen's cell subset or site is: cells isolated with a human naive T-cell isolation kit. This sequence uses TRBV29-1 and TRBJ2-3; 9 junctional bases match TRBD1. The receptor's source is a man aged 18 to 29 in good health. The base sequence is TGCAGCGTTGCCCAGACAGGGGGAGGCACAGATACGCAGTATTTT. Translated, it reads CSVAQTGGGTDTQYF.